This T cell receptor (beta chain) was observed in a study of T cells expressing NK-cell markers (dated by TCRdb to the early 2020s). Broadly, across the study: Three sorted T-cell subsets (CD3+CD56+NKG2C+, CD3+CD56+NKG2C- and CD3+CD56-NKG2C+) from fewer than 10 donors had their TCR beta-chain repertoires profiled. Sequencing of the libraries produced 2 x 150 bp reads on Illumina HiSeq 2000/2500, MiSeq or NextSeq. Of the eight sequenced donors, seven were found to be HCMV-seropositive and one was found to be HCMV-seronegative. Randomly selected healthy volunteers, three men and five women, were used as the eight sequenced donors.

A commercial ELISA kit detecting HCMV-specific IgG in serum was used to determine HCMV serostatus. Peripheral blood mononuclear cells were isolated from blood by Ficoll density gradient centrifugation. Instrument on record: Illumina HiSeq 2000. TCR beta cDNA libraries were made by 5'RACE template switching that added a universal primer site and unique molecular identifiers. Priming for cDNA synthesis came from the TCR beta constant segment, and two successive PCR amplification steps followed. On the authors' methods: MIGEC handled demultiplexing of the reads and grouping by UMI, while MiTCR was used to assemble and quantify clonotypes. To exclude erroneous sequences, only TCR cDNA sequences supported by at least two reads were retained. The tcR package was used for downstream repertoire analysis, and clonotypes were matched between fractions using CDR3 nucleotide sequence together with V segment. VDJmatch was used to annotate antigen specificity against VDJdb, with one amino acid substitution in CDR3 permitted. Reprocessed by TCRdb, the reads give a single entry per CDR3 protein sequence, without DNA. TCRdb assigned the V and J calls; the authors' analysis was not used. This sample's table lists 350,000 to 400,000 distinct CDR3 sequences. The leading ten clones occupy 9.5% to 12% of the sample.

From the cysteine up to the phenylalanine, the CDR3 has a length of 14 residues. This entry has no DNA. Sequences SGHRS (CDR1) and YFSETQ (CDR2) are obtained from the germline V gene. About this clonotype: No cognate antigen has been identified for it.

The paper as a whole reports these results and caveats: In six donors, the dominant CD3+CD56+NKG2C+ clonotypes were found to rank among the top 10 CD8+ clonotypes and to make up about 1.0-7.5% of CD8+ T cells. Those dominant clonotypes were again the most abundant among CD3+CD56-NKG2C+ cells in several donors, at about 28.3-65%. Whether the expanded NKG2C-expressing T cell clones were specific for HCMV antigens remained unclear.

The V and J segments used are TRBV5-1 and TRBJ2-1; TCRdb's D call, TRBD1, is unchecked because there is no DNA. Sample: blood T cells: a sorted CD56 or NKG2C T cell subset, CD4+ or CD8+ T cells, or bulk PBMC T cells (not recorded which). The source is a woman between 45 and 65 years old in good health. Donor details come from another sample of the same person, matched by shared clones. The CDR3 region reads CASSLQQGGDEQFF.